The 31 T cell receptor beta chains given below trace back to one sample, sequenced in a study of T cell changes during pregnancy in multiple sclerosis. Assay used: immunoSEQ multiplex PCR; TCRdb lists only in-frame clones, some missing. The table shows about 70,000 clones, with under 95% occurring only once. The specimen comprised peripheral blood, sampled in the third trimester of pregnancy. The receptors derive from a female donor in good health, enrolled as a control in a pregnancy study.

J is TRBJ2-5 and V is TRBV6-1, with D tentatively TRBD2 (5 bases). CDR3 length equals 14 residues. Germline lookup yields CDR1 MNHNS and CDR2 SASEGT. Trimming shortened V by 7 bases and J by 1 base, and 13 bases separated the two germline ends. Here the CDR3 DNA reads TGTGCCAGCATAGGACGGGGAATCCAAGAGACCCAGTACTTC. It is translated as CASIGRGIQETQYF.

The CDR3 is CASSARGERRYNEQFF. CDR3 nucleotides: TGTGCCAGCAGCGCCCGGGGGGAGCGGCGGTACAATGAGCAGTTCTTC. The rearrangement joins TRBV5-6 to TRBJ2-1; 7 bases line up with TRBD2. Germline V gene data show CDR1 as SGHDT and CDR2 as YYEEEE. Trimming took 4 bases from V and 4 from J; bases not matched to a gene: 11. The CDR3 is 16 residues long.

The V and J genes are TRBV7-9 and TRBJ2-5, with 9 nucleotides matching TRBD1. V gave up 2 bases and J gave up 5 bases; unmatched junction bases: 6. The CDR3 spans 15 residues. The germline V gene encodes CDR1 SEHNR and CDR2 FQNEAQ (reference sequence). DNA for the CDR3: TGTGCCAGCAGCTTAAGGACAGGGGTCCAGGAGACCCAGTACTTC. Translated: CASSLRTGVQETQYF.

The V and J genes are TRBV5-6 and TRBJ2-5; 8 bases agree with TRBD2. J lost 4 bases, V lost 0 bases, and 11 bases had no gene match. The CDR3 consists of 17 residues. The germline V gene has CDR1 SGHDT and CDR2 YYEEEE. CDR3 nucleotides: TGTGCCAGCAGCTTGGGGGTAGCGGGGTTAAATGGAGAGACCCAGTACTTC. Translating gives CASSLGVAGLNGETQYF.

J is TRBJ1-5 and V is TRBV7-2; tentative D call: TRBD1 (5 bases). V was pared by 0 bases and J by 2 bases, with 11 bases between. CDR1 and CDR2 (germline): SGHTA, FQGNSA. This CDR3 contains 16 residues. The CDR3 sequence is CASSLAAGGGNQPQHF. CDR3 bases: TGTGCCAGCAGCTTAGCGGCGGGGGGTGGCAATCAGCCCCAGCATTTT. Full variable domain (rest looked up from reference TRBV7-2 and TRBJ1-5): GAGVSQSPSNKVTEKGKDVELRCDPISGHTALYWYRQSLGQGLEFLIYFQGNSAPDKSGLPSDRFSAERTGGSVSTLTIQRTQQEDSAVYLCASSLAAGGGNQPQHFGDGTRLSIL.

The rearrangement joins TRBV5-5 to TRBJ1-1; TRBD1 agrees at 8 bases. Germline V gene sequence: CDR1 SGHKS, CDR2 YYEKEE (reference sequence). The CDR3 length is 15 residues. Trimming took 4 bases from V and 0 from J; bases not matched to a gene: 5. CDR3 nucleotide sequence: TGTGCCAGCAGCCCGCAGGGGGCGGTGAACACTGAAGCTTTCTTT. It yields the protein CASSPQGAVNTEAFF. The entire variable domain, with the rest obtained from reference TRBV5-5 and TRBJ1-1, is as follows: DAGVTQSPTHLIKTRGQQVTLRCSPISGHKSVSWYQQVLGQGPQFIFQYYEKEERGRGNFPDRFSARQFPNYSSELNVNALLLGDSALYLCASSPQGAVNTEAFFGQGTRLTVV.

This chain connects TRBV7-9 to TRBJ2-5; the D gene is possibly TRBD2 (6 bases). Trimming pared 5 bases from V and 2 bases from J, leaving 18 bases between. The CDR3 runs to 16 residues. Germline V lookup: CDR1 SEHNR, CDR2 FQNEAQ (reference sequence). CDR3 residues: CASSDPGLGSQETQYF. CDR3 bases: TGTGCCAGCAGCGATCCGGGACTCGGATCTCAAGAGACCCAGTACTTC. The full variable domain, completed using reference TRBV7-9 and TRBJ2-5, is DTGVSQNPRHKITKRGQNVTFRCDPISEHNRLYWYRQTLGQGPEFLTYFQNEAQLEKSRLLSDRFSAERPKGSFSTLEIQRTEQGDSAMYLCASSDPGLGSQETQYFGPGTRLLVL.

The chain employs TRBV7-2 and TRBJ2-2, with TRBD2 matching over 15 bases. CDR3 length: 17 amino acids. The V gene's germline CDR1 is SGHTA and CDR2 FQGNSA. With V trimmed by 5 bases and J by 5 bases, 6 bases remained unmatched. The CDR3 here is CASSPGLAGGRTGELFF. The CDR3 DNA reads as TGTGCCAGCAGCCCGGGACTAGCGGGGGGTCGGACCGGGGAGCTGTTTTTT. Based on the CDR3 plus reference TRBV7-2 and TRBJ2-2, the full variable domain is GAGVSQSPSNKVTEKGKDVELRCDPISGHTALYWYRQSLGQGLEFLIYFQGNSAPDKSGLPSDRFSAERTGGSVSTLTIQRTQQEDSAVYLCASSPGLAGGRTGELFFGEGSRLTVL.

This clone was detected only a few times. The chain joins TRBV11-2 to TRBJ1-1; 7 bases match TRBD1. The CDR3 covers 13 residues. Germline assignment: CDR1 SGHAT and CDR2 FQNNGV. With V trimmed by 1 base and J by 7 bases, 3 bases remained unmatched. CDR3 in DNA: TGTGCCAGCAGCTTAGGGGGACAGCGTGAAGCTTTCTTT. Residues: CASSLGGQREAFF.

The V call is TRBV4-3, the J call TRBJ1-1; tentative D call: TRBD1 (5 bases). The CDR3 contains 15 residues. Per the germline V gene, CDR1 is LGHNA and CDR2 is YSLEER. V gave up 0 bases and J gave up 5 bases, with 13 bases separating them. The chain's CDR3 is CASSQDWGGMTEAFF. The CDR3, as DNA: TGCGCCAGCAGCCAAGATTGGGGGGGAATGACTGAAGCTTTCTTT.

The chain has TRBV12-5 and TRBJ2-1; TRBD2 aligns across 7 bases. Germline assignment: CDR1 LGHNT and CDR2 FRNRAP. V was clipped by 4 bases and J by 6 bases; unmatched bases: 9. This CDR3 has 15 amino acids. The CDR3 sequence is CASGSSSGALNEQFF. CDR3 DNA: TGTGCTAGTGGTTCTTCGAGCGGGGCGCTCAATGAGCAGTTCTTC.

The chain joins TRBV28 to TRBJ1-2; D is unclear. With 5 bases removed from V and 4 bases from J, the gap between germline ends came to 20 bases. Germline V gene sequence: CDR1 MDHEN, CDR2 SYDVKM. CDR3 length: 16 amino acids. The CDR3 DNA is TGTGCCAGCAGTCCGCAACGGACTCTCACCCTCTATGGCTACACCTTC. Its translation is CASSPQRTLTLYGYTF.

The chain joins TRBV7-9 to TRBJ2-5; TRBD1 aligns across 8 bases. There are 15 residues in the CDR3. The junction had 6 bases not matched to a gene; V was cut back by 4 bases and J by 2 bases. Germline CDR1 reads SEHNR; CDR2 reads FQNEAQ (reference sequence). The CDR3 nucleotides are TGTGCCAGCAGCTCCGGCGACAGGGGACAAGAGACCCAGTACTTC. Its translation is CASSSGDRGQETQYF.

This sequence joins TRBV4-3 and TRBJ2-5; D may be TRBD2 (6 bases). The germline gives CDR1 LGHNA, CDR2 YSLEER. This CDR3 has 15 amino acids. Between the trimmed V and J ends, which lost 3 bases and 5 bases, there was a span of 16 bases. The CDR3 DNA sequence: TGCGCCAGCAGCCAGGACTACTATTTCGGGGAGACCCAGTACTTC. Its protein product is CASSQDYYFGETQYF.

The V and J genes are TRBV2 and TRBJ1-4; 7 bases fit TRBD1. This CDR3 has 15 residues. The junction had 10 bases not matched to a gene; V was cut back by 4 bases and J by 8 bases. The germline V gene encodes CDR1 SNHLY and CDR2 FYNNEI. CDR3: CASSASQGSREKLFF. DNA for the CDR3: TGTGCCAGCAGTGCCTCACAGGGGAGCCGGGAAAAACTGTTTTTT.

The chain recombines TRBV5-1 with TRBJ2-5, with 12 bases identical to TRBD2. Germline trimming cut 7 bases from V and 1 base from J; bases unmatched to any gene: 8. The germline V gene has CDR1 SGHRS and CDR2 YFSETQ. This CDR3 is built from 16 residues. CDR3 bases: TGCGCCAGCTCCCCGACTAGCGGGGGACCCCAAGAGACCCAGTACTTC. Its translation is CASSPTSGGPQETQYF.

About this clone: Other DNA sequences in this sample translate to the same CDR3. The chain links TRBV4-3 to TRBJ1-2; D gene uncertain. Germline CDR1 reads LGHNA; CDR2 reads YSLEER. Deletions cut 1 base from V and 4 bases from J, with 7 bases between. CDR3 length equals 13 residues. The CDR3, as DNA: TGCGCCAGCAGCCAAGGCGGAAGCTATGGCTACACCTTC. As protein: CASSQGGSYGYTF.

The chain combines TRBV18 with TRBJ2-6, with 7 nucleotides matching TRBD1. Trimming cost V 5 bases and J 4 bases; bases outside gene matches: 8. The CDR3 runs 16 residues. Germline-derived CDR1 and CDR2 are KGHSH and LQKENI. The DNA for the CDR3 is TGTGCCAGCTCATATCAGGGGGAGCAGGGGGCCAACGTCCTGACTTTC. Translation: CASSYQGEQGANVLTF. Looking up the rest from reference TRBV18 and TRBJ2-6 gives the full variable domain: NAGVMQNPRHLVRRRGQEARLRCSPMKGHSHVYWYRQLPEEGLKFMVYLQKENIIDESGMPKERFSAEFPKEGPSILRIQQVVRGDSAAYFCASSYQGEQGANVLTFGAGSRLTVL.

The chain couples TRBV15 to TRBJ2-1; the D gene is possibly TRBD1 (6 bases). Germline CDR1 LNHNV, CDR2 YYDKDF (reference sequence). The CDR3 runs to 15 residues. V was shortened by 1 base and J by 7 bases, with 14 bases between the two germline ends. The CDR3 spells CATSRGQGLGNEQFF. The CDR3 coding sequence is TGTGCCACCAGCAGAGGGCAGGGGTTAGGAAATGAGCAGTTCTTC.

This clone was counted at least ten times. The V gene is TRBV7-9, the J gene TRBJ2-3; no definite D call. The germline V gene encodes CDR1 SEHNR and CDR2 FQNEAQ (reference sequence). This CDR3 comprises 16 residues. V was pared by 5 bases and J by 2 bases, with 17 bases between. The CDR3 spells CASSPVRQVTTDTQYF. In DNA, the CDR3 is TGTGCCAGCAGCCCTGTAAGGCAGGTCACCACAGATACGCAGTATTTT.

The chain combines TRBV28 with TRBJ2-7, with D uncertain. The germline V gene has CDR1 MDHEN and CDR2 SYDVKM. The CDR3 is 13 residues long. Trimming stripped 6 bases from V and 0 bases from J, with 9 bases between. CDR3 loop: CASRVSSSYEQYF. The CDR3 coding sequence is TGTGCCAGCAGAGTGTCTAGCTCCTACGAGCAGTACTTC.

The genes are TRBV9 and TRBJ2-7, with D maybe TRBD2 (5 bases). The V end was cut by 2 bases, the J end by 4 bases, with 10 bases between. The CDR3 totals 13 residues. Germline loops: CDR1 SGDLS, CDR2 YYNGEE. The CDR3 loop is CASSVDSTYEQYF. Here the CDR3 DNA reads TGTGCCAGCAGCGTGGACTCTACATACGAGCAGTACTTC.

This chain uses TRBV10-3 with TRBJ2-3; D is uncertain. Germline V gene sequence: CDR1 ENHRY, CDR2 SYGVKD. The CDR3 runs to 14 residues. With 2 bases removed from V and 5 bases from J, the gap between germline ends came to 11 bases. CDR3 DNA sequence: TGTGCCATCAGTGAGGCCCTAGGCTTAGATACGCAGTATTTT. Its protein product is CAISEALGLDTQYF.

The chain employs TRBV5-1 and TRBJ2-5; 9 positions agree with TRBD2. Germline CDR1 reads SGHRS; CDR2 reads YFSETQ. The CDR3 runs 15 residues. The V and J ends lost 1 base and 5 bases, in that order; junction bases with no gene match: 6. CDR3 in amino acids: CASSLRGGAGETQYF. CDR3 in DNA: TGCGCCAGCAGCTTGCGCGGGGGGGCCGGGGAGACCCAGTACTTC.

The chain carries TRBV28 and TRBJ1-2; 8 positions agree with TRBD1. Trimming took 2 bases from V and 4 from J; bases not matched to a gene: 0. This CDR3 comprises 13 residues. Looked up from germline, CDR1 is MDHEN and CDR2 is SYDVKM. CDR3 nucleotides: TGTGCCAGCAGTTTAGGACAGGGCTATGGCTACACCTTC. Protein product: CASSLGQGYGYTF.

The V gene is TRBV18, the J gene TRBJ1-4, with D hard to call. The CDR3 covers 14 residues. The germline CDR1 and CDR2 sequences are KGHSH and LQKENI. Trimming stripped 3 bases from V and 8 bases from J, with 13 bases between. The CDR3 protein is CASSPSGEVEKLFF. In nucleotides, the CDR3 is TGTGCCAGCTCACCGAGTGGGGAGGTGGAAAAACTGTTTTTT.

This clone has only a few counts. The rearrangement joins TRBV18 to TRBJ2-2; D is ambiguous. V was cut by 3 bases and J by 0 bases, with 8 bases left in between. The germline V gene encodes CDR1 KGHSH and CDR2 LQKENI. The CDR3 covers 15 residues. The CDR3 is CASSPLAANTGELFF. In nucleotides, the CDR3 is TGTGCCAGCTCACCTTTAGCAGCGAACACCGGGGAGCTGTTTTTT.

This rearrangement joins TRBV19 to TRBJ2-5; 11 bases agree with TRBD2. The CDR3 covers 18 residues. The V segment lost 4 bases and the J segment 2 bases; nucleotides outside the gene matches: 12. Germline V gives CDR1 LNHDA, CDR2 SQIVND (reference sequence). CDR3 in amino acids: CASSRTTSGGKTQETQYF. DNA of the CDR3: TGTGCCAGTAGTAGAACCACTAGCGGGGGCAAAACACAAGAGACCCAGTACTTC.

The DNA of the CDR3 is TGTGCCAGCTCCCAAAGCCTTACAGGGGGCGAGCAGTACTTC. Its translation is CASSQSLTGGEQYF. This chain links TRBV18 with TRBJ2-7; TRBD1 matches 8 bases. CDR3 length: 14 residues. The V segment lost 6 bases and the J segment 6 bases; nucleotides outside the gene matches: 10. Germline V gene lookup returns CDR1 KGHSH and CDR2 LQKENI. Full variable domain (missing parts from reference TRBV18 and TRBJ2-7): NAGVMQNPRHLVRRRGQEARLRCSPMKGHSHVYWYRQLPEEGLKFMVYLQKENIIDESGMPKERFSAEFPKEGPSILRIQQVVRGDSAAYFCASSQSLTGGEQYFGPGTRLTVT.

The J gene is TRBJ1-2, the V gene TRBV15; tentatively, D is TRBD1 (6 bases). The V end was cut by 3 bases, the J end by 5 bases, with 13 bases between. CDR3 length: 14 residues. Germline values: CDR1 LNHNV, CDR2 YYDKDF (reference sequence). The CDR3 bases are TGTGCCACCAGCAGGGGGGGGGCAGGGTATGGCTACACCTTC. Amino acids: CATSRGGAGYGYTF. Looking up the rest from reference TRBV15 and TRBJ1-2 gives the full variable domain: DAMVIQNPRYQVTQFGKPVTLSCSQTLNHNVMYWYQQKSSQAPKLLFHYYDKDFNNEADTPDNFQSRRPNTSFCFLDIRSPGLGDTAMYLCATSRGGAGYGYTFGSGTRLTVV.

This chain links TRBV7-3 with TRBJ1-2; 9 bases map to TRBD1. After removal of 3 bases from V and 2 bases from J, the junction contained 4 bases not matched to a gene. This CDR3 is 15 amino acids long. Germline assignment: CDR1 SGHTA and CDR2 FQGTGA. CDR3 protein: CASSLGQGMNYGYTF. The CDR3 DNA sequence: TGTGCCAGCAGCTTGGGACAGGGAATGAACTATGGCTACACCTTC.